The clone carrying this T cell receptor (beta chain) was recorded at least ten times. What it binds is not known. RNA transcripts yielded amplified TCR beta CDR3 regions. TCR CDR3 underwent first-round RT-PCR with the HTBI primer set. TCRdb ran MiXCR on the multiplex PCR reads and lists one entry per CDR3 protein. This table has a few hundred thousand distinct CDR3 sequences, about a sixth appearing once. The data originate from a study of T cells in Graves' hyperthyroidism and ophthalmopathy. The wider study: Peripheral blood collection took place at initial diagnosis, before any treatment.

When ophthalmopathy did not progress within 18 months, Graves' hyperthyroidism was considered stable. The study's findings and limits: Median prediction lead before ophthalmopathy onset was 6.5 months with the model. The majority of expanded thyroid clonotypes above 0.001 also appeared in blood.

CDR1 and CDR2 (germline): SGHVS, FQNEAQ. V gave up 5 bases and J gave up 1 base, with 12 bases separating them. The CDR3 contains 14 residues. Sample: blood. The chain combines TRBV7-8 with TRBJ2-7, with a tentative D call TRBD1 (6 bases). This TCR derives from a woman aged 50 to 60 with Graves' hyperthyroidism. The CDR3: CASSLRDTSYEQYF. The CDR3 DNA sequence: TGTGCCAGCAGCCTCCGGGACACTTCCTACGAGCAGTACTTC.